This entry concerns a single T cell receptor beta chain. This sample is part of a study of control samples from healthy donors and cancer patients. Assay used: immunoSEQ multiplex PCR; TCRdb lists only in-frame clones, some missing. The sample gives roughly 150,000 clones, around 88% of which show up once; approximately 1.8% is in the top ten. V was shortened by 1 base and J by 0 bases, with 16 bases between the two germline ends. Germline V gene sequence: CDR1 LNHDA, CDR2 SQIVND (reference sequence). CDR3 length: 19 amino acids. The origin of this receptor is a man aged 18 to 30 in good health. Material for sequencing was blood. The chain uses TRBV19 and TRBJ2-6; D remains ambiguous. CDR3 sequence: CASSIVMVAEPSGANVLTF. CDR3 nucleotides: TGTGCCAGTAGTATAGTAATGGTAGCTGAGCCCTCTGGGGCCAACGTCCTGACTTTC.